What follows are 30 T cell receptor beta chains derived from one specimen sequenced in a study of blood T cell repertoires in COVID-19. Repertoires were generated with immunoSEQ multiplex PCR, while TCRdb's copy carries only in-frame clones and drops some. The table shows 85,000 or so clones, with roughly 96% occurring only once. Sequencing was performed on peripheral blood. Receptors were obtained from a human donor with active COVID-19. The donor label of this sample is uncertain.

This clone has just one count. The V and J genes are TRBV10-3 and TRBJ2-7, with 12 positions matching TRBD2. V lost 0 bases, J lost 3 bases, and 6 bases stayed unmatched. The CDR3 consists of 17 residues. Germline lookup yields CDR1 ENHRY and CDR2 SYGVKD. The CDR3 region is CAISESSLAGGGYEQYF. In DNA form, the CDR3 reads TGTGCCATCAGTGAGTCCTCCCTAGCGGGAGGGGGCTACGAGCAGTACTTC.

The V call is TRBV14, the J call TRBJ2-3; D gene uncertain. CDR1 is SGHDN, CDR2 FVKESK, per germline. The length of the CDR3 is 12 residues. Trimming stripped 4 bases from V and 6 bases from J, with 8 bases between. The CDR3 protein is CASSPTGDTQYF. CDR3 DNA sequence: TGTGCCAGCAGCCCGACCGGGGATACGCAGTATTTT.

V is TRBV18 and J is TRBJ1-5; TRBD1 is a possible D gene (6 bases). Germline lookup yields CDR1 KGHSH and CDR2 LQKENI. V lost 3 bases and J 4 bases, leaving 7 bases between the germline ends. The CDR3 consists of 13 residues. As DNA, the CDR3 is TGTGCCAGCTCACCCGGACAGAATCAGCCCCAGCATTTT. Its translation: CASSPGQNQPQHF.

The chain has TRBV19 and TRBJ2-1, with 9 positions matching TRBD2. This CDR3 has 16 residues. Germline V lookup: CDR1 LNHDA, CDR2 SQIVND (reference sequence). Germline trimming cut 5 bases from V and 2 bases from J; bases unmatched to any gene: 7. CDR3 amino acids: CASSALSGGTYNEQFF. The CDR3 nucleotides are TGTGCCAGTAGTGCCCTTAGCGGGGGTACCTACAATGAGCAGTTCTTC.

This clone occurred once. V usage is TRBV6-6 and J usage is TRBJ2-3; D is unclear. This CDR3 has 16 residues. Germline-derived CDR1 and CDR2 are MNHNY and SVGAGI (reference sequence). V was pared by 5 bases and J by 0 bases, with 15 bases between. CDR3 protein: CASSPAYASSTDTQYF. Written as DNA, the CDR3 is TGTGCCAGCAGTCCCGCGTACGCCTCTAGCACAGATACGCAGTATTTT.

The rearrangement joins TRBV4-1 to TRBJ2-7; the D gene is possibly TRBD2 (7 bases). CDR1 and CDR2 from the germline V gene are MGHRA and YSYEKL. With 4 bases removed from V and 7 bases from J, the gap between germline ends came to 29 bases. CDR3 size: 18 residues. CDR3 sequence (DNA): TGCGCCAGCAGCCTTATGGGCCCCACGGGGGGCCGAGGTTGGGAGCAGTACTTC. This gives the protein CASSLMGPTGGRGWEQYF.

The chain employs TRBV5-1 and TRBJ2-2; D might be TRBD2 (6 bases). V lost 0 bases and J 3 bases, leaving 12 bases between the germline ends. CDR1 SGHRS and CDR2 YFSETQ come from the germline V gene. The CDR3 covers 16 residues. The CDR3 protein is CASSLAASADTGELFF. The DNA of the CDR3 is TGCGCCAGCAGCTTGGCGGCTAGCGCAGACACCGGGGAGCTGTTTTTT.

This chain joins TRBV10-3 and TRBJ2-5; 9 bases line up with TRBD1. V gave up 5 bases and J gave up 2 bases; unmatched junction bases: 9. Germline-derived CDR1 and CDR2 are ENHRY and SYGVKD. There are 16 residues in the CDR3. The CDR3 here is CAISSAGTGPQETQYF. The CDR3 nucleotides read TGTGCCATCAGTTCAGCCGGGACAGGGCCTCAAGAGACCCAGTACTTC.

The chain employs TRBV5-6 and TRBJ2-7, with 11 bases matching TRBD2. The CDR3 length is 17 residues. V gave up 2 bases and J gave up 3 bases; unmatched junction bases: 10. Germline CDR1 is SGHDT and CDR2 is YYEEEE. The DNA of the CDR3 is TGTGCCAGCAGCTTAGTAGCGGGGGGGAAACTTTACTACGAGCAGTACTTC. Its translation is CASSLVAGGKLYYEQYF.

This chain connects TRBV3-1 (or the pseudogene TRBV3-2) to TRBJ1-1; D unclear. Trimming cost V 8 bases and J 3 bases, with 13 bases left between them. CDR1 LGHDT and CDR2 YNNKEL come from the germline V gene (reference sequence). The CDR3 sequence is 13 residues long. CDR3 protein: CASARGRDTEAFF. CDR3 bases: TGTGCCAGCGCCCGGGGTAGGGACACTGAAGCTTTCTTT.

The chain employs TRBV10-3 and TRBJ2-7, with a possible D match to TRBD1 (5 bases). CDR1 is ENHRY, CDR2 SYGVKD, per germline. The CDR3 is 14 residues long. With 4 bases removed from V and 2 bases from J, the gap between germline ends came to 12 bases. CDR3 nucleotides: TGTGCCATCAGTGTTGGGGCTCGGACCTACGAGCAGTACTTC. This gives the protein CAISVGARTYEQYF.

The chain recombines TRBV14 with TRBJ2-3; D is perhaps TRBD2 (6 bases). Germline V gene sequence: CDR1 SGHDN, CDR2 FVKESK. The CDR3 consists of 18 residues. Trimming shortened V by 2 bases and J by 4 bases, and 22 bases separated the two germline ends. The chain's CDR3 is CASSQPPGRGSRADTQYF. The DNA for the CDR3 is TGTGCCAGCAGCCAACCCCCGGGACGGGGGTCTCGGGCAGATACGCAGTATTTT.

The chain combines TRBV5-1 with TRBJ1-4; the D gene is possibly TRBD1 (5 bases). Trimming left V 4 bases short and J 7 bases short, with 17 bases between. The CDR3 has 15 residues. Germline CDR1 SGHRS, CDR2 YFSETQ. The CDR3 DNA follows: TGCGCCAGCAGCCTTGCTAGGGGATCTGGTGAAAAACTGTTTTTT. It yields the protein CASSLARGSGEKLFF.

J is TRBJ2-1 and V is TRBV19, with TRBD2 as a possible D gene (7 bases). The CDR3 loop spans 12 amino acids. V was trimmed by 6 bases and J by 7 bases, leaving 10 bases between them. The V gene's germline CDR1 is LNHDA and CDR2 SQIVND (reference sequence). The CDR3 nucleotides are TGTGCCAGTAGGGGAGGGGGGAATGAGCAGTTCTTC. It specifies CASRGGGNEQFF.

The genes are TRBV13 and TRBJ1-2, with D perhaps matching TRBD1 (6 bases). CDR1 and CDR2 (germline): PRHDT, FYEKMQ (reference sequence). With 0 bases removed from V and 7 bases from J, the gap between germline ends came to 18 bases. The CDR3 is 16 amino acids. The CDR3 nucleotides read TGTGCCAGCAGCTTAGGTCCTCCGGGACAACAGAGTGGCTACACCTTC. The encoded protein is CASSLGPPGQQSGYTF. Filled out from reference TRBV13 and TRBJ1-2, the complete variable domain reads AAGVIQSPRHLIKEKRETATLKCYPIPRHDTVYWYQQGPGQDPQFLISFYEKMQSDKGSIPDRFSAQQFSDYHSELNMSSLELGDSALYFCASSLGPPGQQSGYTFGSGTRLTVV.

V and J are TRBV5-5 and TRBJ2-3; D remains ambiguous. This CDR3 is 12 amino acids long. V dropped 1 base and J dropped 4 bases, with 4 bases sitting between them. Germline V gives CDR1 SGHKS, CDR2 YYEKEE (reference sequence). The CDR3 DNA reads TGTGCCAGCAGCTTGTCGTCAGATACGCAGTATTTT. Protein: CASSLSSDTQYF.

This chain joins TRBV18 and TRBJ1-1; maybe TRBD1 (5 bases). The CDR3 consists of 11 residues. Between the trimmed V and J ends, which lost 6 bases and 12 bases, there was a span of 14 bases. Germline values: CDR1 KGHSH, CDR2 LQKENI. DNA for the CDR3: TGTGCCAGCTCGGAGGGGTATTCACCTTTCTTT. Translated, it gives CASSEGYSPFF.

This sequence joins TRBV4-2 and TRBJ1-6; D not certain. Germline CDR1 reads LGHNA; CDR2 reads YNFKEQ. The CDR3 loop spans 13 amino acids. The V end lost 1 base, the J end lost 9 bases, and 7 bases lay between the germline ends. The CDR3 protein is CASSQASGSPLHF. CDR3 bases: TGTGCCAGCAGCCAAGCAAGCGGTTCACCCCTCCACTTT.

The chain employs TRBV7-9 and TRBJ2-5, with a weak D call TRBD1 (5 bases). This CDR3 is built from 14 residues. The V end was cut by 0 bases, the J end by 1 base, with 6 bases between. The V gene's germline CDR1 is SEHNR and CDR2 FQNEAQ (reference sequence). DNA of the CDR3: TGTGCCAGCAGCTTAGCAGGGGCCCAAGAGACCCAGTACTTC. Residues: CASSLAGAQETQYF.

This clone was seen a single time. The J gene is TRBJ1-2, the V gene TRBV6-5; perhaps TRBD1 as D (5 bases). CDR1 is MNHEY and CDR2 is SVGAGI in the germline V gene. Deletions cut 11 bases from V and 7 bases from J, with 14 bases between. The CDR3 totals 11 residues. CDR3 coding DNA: TGTGCCGGTATGGGGGAGGGTGGCTACACCTTC. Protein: CAGMGEGGYTF.

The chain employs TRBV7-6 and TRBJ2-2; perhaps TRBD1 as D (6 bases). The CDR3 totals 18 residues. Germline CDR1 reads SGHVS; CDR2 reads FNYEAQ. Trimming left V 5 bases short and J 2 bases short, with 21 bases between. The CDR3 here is CASSQRTVGVRNTGELFF. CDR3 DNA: TGTGCCAGCAGCCAACGGACAGTCGGCGTGCGAAACACCGGGGAGCTGTTTTTT.

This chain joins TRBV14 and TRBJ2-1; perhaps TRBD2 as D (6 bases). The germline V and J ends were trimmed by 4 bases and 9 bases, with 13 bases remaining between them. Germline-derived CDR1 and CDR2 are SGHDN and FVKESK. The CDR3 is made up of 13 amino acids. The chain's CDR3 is CASSPWREGEQFF. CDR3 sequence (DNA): TGTGCCAGCAGCCCCTGGAGGGAAGGTGAGCAGTTCTTC.

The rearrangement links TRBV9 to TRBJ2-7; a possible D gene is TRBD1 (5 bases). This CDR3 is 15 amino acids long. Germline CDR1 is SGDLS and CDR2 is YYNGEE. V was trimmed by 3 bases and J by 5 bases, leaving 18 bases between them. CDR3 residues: CASSGMGNKQDEQYF. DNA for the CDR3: TGTGCCAGCAGCGGAATGGGGAACAAACAGGACGAGCAGTACTTC.

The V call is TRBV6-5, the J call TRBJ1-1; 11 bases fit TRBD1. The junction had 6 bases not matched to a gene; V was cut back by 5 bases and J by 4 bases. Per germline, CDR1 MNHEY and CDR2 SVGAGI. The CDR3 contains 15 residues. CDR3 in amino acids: CASSREGQGGTEAFF. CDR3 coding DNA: TGTGCCAGCAGTCGGGAGGGACAGGGGGGCACTGAAGCTTTCTTT.

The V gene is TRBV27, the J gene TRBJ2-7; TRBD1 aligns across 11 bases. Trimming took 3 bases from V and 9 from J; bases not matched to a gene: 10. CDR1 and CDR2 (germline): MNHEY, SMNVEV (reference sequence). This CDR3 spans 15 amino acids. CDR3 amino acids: CASSFGTGGPRVQYF. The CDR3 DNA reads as TGTGCCAGCAGTTTCGGGACAGGGGGACCTCGAGTGCAGTACTTC.

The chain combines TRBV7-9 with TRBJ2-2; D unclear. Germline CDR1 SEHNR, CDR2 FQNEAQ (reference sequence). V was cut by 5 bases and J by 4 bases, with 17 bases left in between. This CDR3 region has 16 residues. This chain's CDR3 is CASSLLFSTSTGELFF. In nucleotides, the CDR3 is TGTGCCAGCAGCCTCTTGTTCTCAACAAGCACCGGGGAGCTGTTTTTT. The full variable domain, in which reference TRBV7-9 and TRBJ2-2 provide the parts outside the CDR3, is DTGVSQNPRHKITKRGQNVTFRCDPISEHNRLYWYRQTLGQGPEFLTYFQNEAQLEKSRLLSDRFSAERPKGSFSTLEIQRTEQGDSAMYLCASSLLFSTSTGELFFGEGSRLTVL.

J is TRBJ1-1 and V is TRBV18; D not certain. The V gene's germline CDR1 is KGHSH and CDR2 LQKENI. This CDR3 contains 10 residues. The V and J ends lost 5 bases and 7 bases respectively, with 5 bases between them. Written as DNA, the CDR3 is TGTGCCAGCTCATCCAGTGAAGCTTTCTTT. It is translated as CASSSSEAFF.

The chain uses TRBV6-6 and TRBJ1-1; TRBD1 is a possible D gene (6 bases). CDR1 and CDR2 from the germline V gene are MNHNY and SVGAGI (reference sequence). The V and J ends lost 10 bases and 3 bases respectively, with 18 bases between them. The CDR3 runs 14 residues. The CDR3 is CATIRAQGDTEAFF. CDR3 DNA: TGTGCCACGATCAGGGCACAGGGTGACACTGAAGCTTTCTTT.

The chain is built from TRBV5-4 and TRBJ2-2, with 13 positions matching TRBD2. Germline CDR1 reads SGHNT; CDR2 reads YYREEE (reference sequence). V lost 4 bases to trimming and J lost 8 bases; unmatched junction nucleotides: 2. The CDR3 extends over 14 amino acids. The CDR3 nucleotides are TGTGCCAGCAGCGCGGGACTAGCGGGAGGGGAGCTGTTTTTT. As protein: CASSAGLAGGELFF.

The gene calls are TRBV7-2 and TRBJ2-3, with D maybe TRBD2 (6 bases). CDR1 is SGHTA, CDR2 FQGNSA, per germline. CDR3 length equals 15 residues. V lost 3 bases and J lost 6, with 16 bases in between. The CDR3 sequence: CASSFGGTGPDTQYF. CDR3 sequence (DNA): TGTGCCAGCAGCTTCGGCGGGACCGGACCTGATACGCAGTATTTT. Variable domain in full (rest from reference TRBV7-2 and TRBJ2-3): GAGVSQSPSNKVTEKGKDVELRCDPISGHTALYWYRQSLGQGLEFLIYFQGNSAPDKSGLPSDRFSAERTGGSVSTLTIQRTQQEDSAVYLCASSFGGTGPDTQYFGPGTRLTVL.